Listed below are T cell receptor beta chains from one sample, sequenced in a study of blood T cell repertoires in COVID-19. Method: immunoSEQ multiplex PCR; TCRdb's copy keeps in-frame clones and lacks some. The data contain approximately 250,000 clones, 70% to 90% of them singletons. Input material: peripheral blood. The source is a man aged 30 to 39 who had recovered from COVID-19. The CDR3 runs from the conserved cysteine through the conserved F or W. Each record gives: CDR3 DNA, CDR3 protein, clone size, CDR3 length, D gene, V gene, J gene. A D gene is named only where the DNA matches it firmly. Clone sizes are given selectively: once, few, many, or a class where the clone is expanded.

TGTGCCATTACAGGGGGCGCGAACGAGCAGTACTTC	CAITGGANEQYF	-	12	TRBD1	TRBV10-3	TRBJ2-7
TGCAGCGTAAGAGGACAGCACCTAGGGGACTATGGCTACACCTTC	CSVRGQHLGDYGYTF	-	15	-	TRBV29-1	TRBJ1-2
TGTGCCAGTAGTAGGGGGACAGGGGACTCTGGGGCCAACGTCCTGACTTTC	CASSRGTGDSGANVLTF	-	17	TRBD1	TRBV19	TRBJ2-6
TGTGCCAGCAGCGCATTCGGGACTAGTAGGGAGACCCAGTACTTC	CASSAFGTSRETQYF	-	15	TRBD2	TRBV9	TRBJ2-5
TGTGCCAGCAGCTTAGGGTGGACTGACCGGAACACTGAAGCTTTCTTT	CASSLGWTDRNTEAFF	-	16	-	TRBV11-2	TRBJ1-1
TGTGCCAGCAGCTCCCCCGACAGCTATTCTAACTATGGCTACACCTTC	CASSSPDSYSNYGYTF	-	16	-	TRBV7-9	TRBJ1-2
TGCGCCAGCGGTAGTAAAGAGACCCAGTACTTC	CASGSKETQYF	-	11	-	TRBV5-1	TRBJ2-5
TGTGCCATCAGTGCTAGCGGGGGCCTATCTTACGAGCAGTACTTC	CAISASGGLSYEQYF	-	15	TRBD2	TRBV10-3	TRBJ2-7
TGCGCCAGCAGTTTCCCACAGGGGGCAAGTGGAACTAATGAAAAACTGTTTTTT	CASSFPQGASGTNEKLFF	-	18	TRBD1	TRBV5-1	TRBJ1-4
TGTGCCGAGGCGGCACAAACCCCCCCAGATACGCAGTATTTT	CAEAAQTPPDTQYF	-	14	-	TRBV10-3	TRBJ2-3
TGTGCTAGTGGTTTGGGACAGGGGCGAGTCTACGAGCAGTACTTC	CASGLGQGRVYEQYF	-	15	TRBD1	TRBV12-5	TRBJ2-7
TGTGCCAGCAGCTTGCAGGGCCTTACGGAGGGCTACACCTTC	CASSLQGLTEGYTF	many	14	-	TRBV5-4	TRBJ1-2
TGTGCCAGCAGCCTGGGACAGGGGTTCGGGGCTTACACAGATACGCAGTATTTT	CASSLGQGFGAYTDTQYF	once	18	TRBD1	TRBV13	TRBJ2-3
TGTGCCAGCAGCCAACCCCTGGAGGAGGGGCTCCGAGAGACCCAGTACTTC	CASSQPLEEGLRETQYF	-	17	-	TRBV14	TRBJ2-5
TGTGCCAGCTCACCAACGAGTTACGAGCAGTACTTC	CASSPTSYEQYF	-	12	-	TRBV18	TRBJ2-7
TGTGCCAGCAGCTTAGGGTCTTGGGGAGAGGAGGGCTACACCTTC	CASSLGSWGEEGYTF	few	15	-	TRBV7-9	TRBJ1-2
TGTGCCAGCAGCTGGCTGGTAAACTACGAGCAGTACTTC	CASSWLVNYEQYF	-	13	-	TRBV7-2	TRBJ2-7
TGTGCCTGGAGTGTTTGGACAGGTGGAGTTCCGGGCAATCAGCCCCAGCATTTT	CAWSVWTGGVPGNQPQHF	-	18	TRBD1	TRBV30	TRBJ1-5
TGTGCCACGAGCACAGGTTTCATAGAGACCCAGTACTTC	CATSTGFIETQYF	-	13	-	TRBV2	TRBJ2-5
TGTGCCTGGAGCGTCCTAACAGAGAACACTGAAGCTTTCTTT	CAWSVLTENTEAFF	once	14	-	TRBV30	TRBJ1-1
TGCAGCGTGGGGGGAATGGAGAACACCGGGGAGCTGTTTTTT	CSVGGMENTGELFF	-	14	-	TRBV29-1	TRBJ2-2
TGTGCCAGTAGTTTGGGGGGAAGGAGCTATGGCTACACCTTC	CASSLGGRSYGYTF	-	14	-	TRBV19	TRBJ1-2
TGTGCCAGCAGCCAAGGACTCCCAGGGGGGAATGAAAAACTGTTTTTT	CASSQGLPGGNEKLFF	-	16	TRBD1	TRBV3-1/TRBV3-2	TRBJ1-4